Presented here are 16 T cell receptor beta chains from one specimen sequenced in a study of cytomegalovirus exposure and HLA in healthy donors (dated by TCRdb to 2016 to 2017). Receptor libraries were prepared by the immunoSEQ multiplex PCR assay. The multiplex PCR relied on a mix of 60 forward primers for TCR Vbeta segments and 13 reverse primers for TCR Jbeta segments. TCRdb retrieved this table from immuneACCESS and kept in-frame rearrangements only. Not all clones are present; in checked studies, unresolved V genes account for under half, and no reason is known for the remainder. The sample table includes about 190,000 clones. The ten largest make up approximately 6.9% of the sample. Sequenced: PBMCs. The source is a man aged 25-40 years in good health and CMV-seronegative.

The chain links TRBV7-9 to TRBJ1-5; tentative D call: TRBD1 (6 bases). Per the germline V gene, CDR1 is SEHNR and CDR2 is FQNEAQ (reference sequence). The CDR3 is made up of 12 amino acids. V lost 5 bases and J 11 bases, leaving 13 bases between the germline ends. The CDR3 region has the DNA TGTGCCAGCAGCATCCAGCAGGGGTCCCAGCATTTT. Protein: CASSIQQGSQHF.

The chain is built from TRBV6-1 and TRBJ2-1; possible D gene TRBD2, 5 bases. Germline V gene lookup returns CDR1 MNHNS and CDR2 SASEGT. V shed 8 bases and J shed 4 bases, with 15 bases lying between them. The CDR3 contains 14 residues. The CDR3 DNA reads as TGTGCCAGCTCACCTCTGAGAGGGTACAATGAGCAGTTCTTC. Translated: CASSPLRGYNEQFF.

The chain combines TRBV7-9 with TRBJ2-3; 10 bases match TRBD2. CDR1 is SEHNR, CDR2 FQNEAQ, per germline (reference sequence). Losses at the gene ends were 5 bases for V and 2 bases for J; bases not matched to a gene: 4. CDR3 length: 15 amino acids. The DNA of the CDR3 is TGTGCCAGCAGCACCGGGACTAGCGTCACAGATACGCAGTATTTT. This sequence encodes CASSTGTSVTDTQYF.

The V gene is TRBV2, the J gene TRBJ1-1, with a weak D call TRBD1 (6 bases). From germline, CDR1 is SNHLY and CDR2 FYNNEI. This CDR3 is 13 amino acids long. The V gene lost 6 bases and the J gene lost 8 bases, with 16 bases spanning the gap. CDR3 in amino acids: CASRNGQGFEAFF. CDR3 DNA sequence: TGTGCCAGCAGGAACGGGCAGGGGTTCGAAGCTTTCTTT.

The V and J genes are TRBV9 and TRBJ2-3; no clear D. The CDR3 covers 13 residues. The germline V and J ends were trimmed by 1 base and 1 base, with 4 bases remaining between them. Germline CDR1 reads SGDLS; CDR2 reads YYNGEE. The CDR3 loop reads CASSVSGTDTQYF. CDR3 nucleotides: TGTGCCAGCAGCGTAAGCGGCACAGATACGCAGTATTTT.

The V call is TRBV4-1, the J call TRBJ2-1; D is unresolved. The CDR3 sequence is 15 residues long. Germline V CDR1 and CDR2: MGHRA, YSYEKL. V was shortened by 0 bases and J by 2 bases, with 8 bases between the two germline ends. The CDR3 region is CASSQDSPTYNEQFF. The CDR3 bases are TGCGCCAGCAGCCAAGACTCACCTACCTACAATGAGCAGTTCTTC.

This chain joins TRBV7-2 and TRBJ2-7, with 8 bases matching TRBD2. CDR1 is SGHTA and CDR2 is FQGNSA in the germline V gene. The ends lost 5 bases at V and 2 bases at J; junction bases unmatched: 5. The CDR3 contains 14 residues. The CDR3 DNA follows: TGTGCCAGCAGCCACGGGACTAGTCCCTACGAGCAGTACTTC. This translates into CASSHGTSPYEQYF.

The chain has TRBV9 and TRBJ2-7; a weak D match, TRBD1 (5 bases). Germline CDR1 is SGDLS and CDR2 is YYNGEE. V lost 0 bases, J lost 8 bases, and 15 bases lay in between. This CDR3 contains 14 residues. The CDR3 is CASSVDGQGGKQYF. The CDR3 DNA follows: TGTGCCAGCAGCGTAGACGGGCAGGGCGGAAAGCAGTACTTC.

The J gene is TRBJ2-7, the V gene TRBV25-1, with TRBD1 as a possible D gene (6 bases). V was pared by 6 bases and J by 3 bases, with 18 bases between. Germline lookup yields CDR1 MGHDK and CDR2 SYGVNS. The CDR3 consists of 15 residues. The CDR3 loop reads CASSSGTKYYYEQYF. CDR3 coding DNA: TGTGCCAGCAGCTCCGGGACAAAGTATTACTACGAGCAGTACTTC.

This chain connects TRBV19 to TRBJ2-5; D might be TRBD1 (6 bases). V was shortened by 6 bases and J by 3 bases, with 17 bases between the two germline ends. This CDR3 has 15 amino acids. In germline, CDR1 is LNHDA, CDR2 SQIVND (reference sequence). The CDR3 coding sequence is TGTGCCAGTAGCCTCACAGGGATCCTAGAAGAGACCCAGTACTTC. It encodes CASSLTGILEETQYF. The complete variable domain, with remaining parts taken from reference TRBV19 and TRBJ2-5, reads DGGITQSPKYLFRKEGQNVTLSCEQNLNHDAMYWYRQDPGQGLRLIYYSQIVNDFQKGDIAEGYSVSREKKESFPLTVTSAQKNPTAFYLCASSLTGILEETQYFGPGTRLLVL.

Points on this clone: The same CDR3 is also encoded by other DNA sequences in this sample. The V call is TRBV7-2, the J call TRBJ2-5, with D possibly TRBD2 on 6 matching bases. The CDR3 runs to 14 residues. V lost 3 bases to trimming and J lost 2 bases, with 10 bases between them. Germline loops: CDR1 SGHTA, CDR2 FQGNSA. The CDR3 reads CASSFQAGQETQYF. CDR3 in DNA: TGTGCCAGCAGCTTCCAGGCGGGGCAAGAGACCCAGTACTTC.

V gene TRBV5-1 combines with J gene TRBJ2-7; 11 bases are shared with TRBD2. Trimming removed 3 bases from V and 2 bases from J; junction bases left unmatched: 10. The CDR3 totals 17 residues. Germline CDR1 is SGHRS and CDR2 is YFSETQ. The DNA of the CDR3 is TGCGCCAGCAGCTACCCTGGGACTAGCGGTCCCGCCTACGAGCAGTACTTC. This codes for CASSYPGTSGPAYEQYF.

The CDR3 here is CASKSWGTLNNEQFF. The CDR3 bases are TGTGCCAGCAAGAGTTGGGGGACACTGAACAATGAGCAGTTCTTC. V gene TRBV7-2 combines with J gene TRBJ2-1; weak D call: TRBD1 (6 bases). The CDR3 is 15 amino acids. Trimming removed 7 bases at V and 5 bases at J, with 18 bases between. Per germline, CDR1 SGHTA and CDR2 FQGNSA.

The chain has TRBV9 and TRBJ1-3; possible D gene TRBD1, 6 bases. The CDR3 extends over 19 amino acids. The V end lost 4 bases, the J end lost 4 bases, and 27 bases lay between the germline ends. Germline V gene data show CDR1 as SGDLS and CDR2 as YYNGEE. CDR3 DNA: TGTGCCAGCAGCCCGACGATGGACAGCGCCGGACGATTGGGAAACACCATATATTTT. It is translated as CASSPTMDSAGRLGNTIYF.

V usage is TRBV11-2 and J usage is TRBJ2-2, with 10 bases that match TRBD1. With 4 bases clipped from V and 4 bases from J, the junction kept 9 bases outside the gene matches. The germline gives CDR1 SGHAT, CDR2 FQNNGV. The CDR3 covers 17 residues. The CDR3 loop is CASSWGWGQGSTGELFF. The CDR3 DNA is TGTGCCAGCAGCTGGGGGTGGGGACAGGGGAGCACCGGGGAGCTGTTTTTT. Variable domain in full (rest from reference TRBV11-2 and TRBJ2-2): EAGVAQSPRYKIIEKRQSVAFWCNPISGHATLYWYQQILGQGPKLLIQFQNNGVVDDSQLPKDRFSAERLKGVDSTLKIQPAKLEDSAVYLCASSWGWGQGSTGELFFGEGSRLTVL.

The J gene is TRBJ2-1, the V gene TRBV29-1; 8 bases are a match to TRBD2. Germline V gene lookup returns CDR1 SQVTM and CDR2 ANQGSEA. V lost 7 bases, J lost 9 bases, and 14 bases stayed unmatched. The CDR3 has 14 amino acids. The CDR3 nucleotides are TGCAGCGGGGTGGGGCGGGAGGAGGTTAGTGAGCAGTTCTTC. Amino acids: CSGVGREEVSEQFF.